The 25 T cell receptor beta chains below were found in one sample sequenced in a study of identical twins' blood T cells. TCRdb re-called the 5' RACE reads with MiXCR, one entry per CDR3 protein. The sample shows roughly 340,000 distinct CDR3 sequences, under 30% of them seen only once. The material sequenced was PBMCs. These receptors all stem from a woman between 18 and 49 years old in good health.

This clonotype was seen a few times. The chain has TRBV7-2 and TRBJ2-6; no definite D call. The V end was cut by 2 bases, the J end by 0 bases, with 8 bases between. The length of the CDR3 is 16 residues. The germline gives CDR1 SGHTA, CDR2 FQGNSA. The CDR3 loop is CASSLRQRSGANVLTF. DNA of the CDR3: TGTGCCAGCAGCTTACGTCAGCGCTCTGGGGCCAACGTCCTGACTTTC. Together with reference TRBV7-2 and TRBJ2-6, the CDR3 gives the full variable domain: GAGVSQSPSNKVTEKGKDVELRCDPISGHTALYWYRQSLGQGLEFLIYFQGNSAPDKSGLPSDRFSAERTGGSVSTLTIQRTQQEDSAVYLCASSLRQRSGANVLTFGAGSRLTVL.

The rearrangement joins TRBV7-2 to TRBJ1-1, with D unclear. V shed 5 bases and J shed 4 bases, with 20 bases lying between them. The CDR3 spans 16 residues. Looked up from germline, CDR1 is SGHTA and CDR2 is FQGNSA. The CDR3 spells CASSDNPEQRFTEAFF. In DNA, the CDR3 is TGTGCCAGCAGCGATAACCCCGAACAGCGGTTCACTGAAGCTTTCTTT.

This clonotype was observed many times. The V call is TRBV29-1, the J call TRBJ1-3; D uncertain. From germline, CDR1 is SQVTM and CDR2 ANQGSEA. The CDR3 contains 13 residues. Trimming stripped 4 bases from V and 0 bases from J, with 7 bases between. CDR3 amino acids: CSVVGSSGNTIYF. CDR3 in DNA: TGCAGCGTTGTCGGCAGCTCTGGAAACACCATATATTTT.

Ten or more counts support this clonotype. The V call is TRBV4-3, the J call TRBJ1-3, with no clear D. Between the trimmed V and J ends, which lost 4 bases and 0 bases, there was a span of 10 bases. The germline gives CDR1 LGHNA, CDR2 YSLEER. The CDR3 runs to 15 residues. The CDR3 coding sequence is TGCGCCAGCAGCCCTCTAGGTCCCTCTGGAAACACCATATATTTT. This translates into CASSPLGPSGNTIYF.

The rearrangement uses TRBV6-2 or TRBV6-3 and TRBJ1-5; D remains ambiguous. CDR3 length: 13 amino acids. Per the germline V gene, CDR1 is MNHEY and CDR2 is SVGEGT. Trimming stripped 8 bases from V and 4 bases from J, with 12 bases between. The CDR3, as DNA: TGTGCCAGCGGTTGGGGAGTAAATCAGCCCCAGCATTTT. This gives the protein CASGWGVNQPQHF.

V is TRBV5-1 and J is TRBJ2-7, with D possibly TRBD1 on 6 matching bases. The germline V gene has CDR1 SGHRS and CDR2 YFSETQ. The CDR3 runs to 17 residues. Trimming stripped 3 bases from V and 4 bases from J, with 23 bases between. The CDR3 region has the DNA TGCGCCAGCAGCTCCTCAGTCCGAGGGGGATCGGTGTACGAGCAGTACTTC. Translated: CASSSSVRGGSVYEQYF.

The V and J genes are TRBV6-5 and TRBJ1-2, with D uncertain. The germline gives CDR1 MNHEY, CDR2 SVGAGI. V lost 4 bases and J 8 bases, leaving 14 bases between the germline ends. This CDR3 contains 13 residues. The chain's CDR3 is CASSFAPGPGYTF. The CDR3 region has the DNA TGTGCCAGCAGTTTCGCGCCAGGTCCAGGCTACACCTTC.

V is TRBV11-2 and J is TRBJ1-2; TRBD1 is a possible D gene (6 bases). V was clipped by 4 bases and J by 8 bases, with 11 bases between them. Looked up from germline, CDR1 is SGHAT and CDR2 is FQNNGV. This CDR3 comprises 12 residues. The CDR3 sequence: CASSSGTYGYTF. CDR3 DNA: TGTGCCAGCAGCTCCGGGACATACGGCTACACCTTC.

This clonotype was counted a few times. The CDR3 DNA reads TGTGCCAGCAGCCGGACAGATTTTACGAACACCGGGGAGCTGTTTTTT. This codes for CASSRTDFTNTGELFF. J is TRBJ2-2 and V is TRBV5-5, with D possibly being TRBD1 (6 bases). V was cut by 4 bases and J by 0 bases, with 13 bases left in between. Germline V gene lookup returns CDR1 SGHKS and CDR2 YYEKEE (reference sequence). The CDR3 sequence is 16 residues long.

About this clonotype: A much more abundant neighbour one base away suggests this may be a read error. This chain uses TRBV2 with TRBJ1-6; D remains ambiguous. This CDR3 region has 16 residues. Germline assignment: CDR1 SNHLY and CDR2 FYNNEI. CDR3 sequence: CVSSGLGGTTNSPLHF. The CDR3 bases are TGTGTCAGCAGTGGGTTAGGCGGTACTACTAATTCACCCCTCCACTTT.

The chain is built from TRBV11-2 and TRBJ2-1, with TRBD1 as a possible D gene (5 bases). This CDR3 is 15 amino acids long. Germline V gene data show CDR1 as SGHAT and CDR2 as FQNNGV. V was cut by 4 bases and J by 4 bases, with 14 bases left in between. The CDR3 DNA sequence: TGTGCCAGCAGCTCCGTAACCAAGGGGTACAATGAGCAGTTCTTC. The encoded protein is CASSSVTKGYNEQFF. Based on the CDR3 plus reference TRBV11-2 and TRBJ2-1, the full variable domain is EAGVAQSPRYKIIEKRQSVAFWCNPISGHATLYWYQQILGQGPKLLIQFQNNGVVDDSQLPKDRFSAERLKGVDSTLKIQPAKLEDSAVYLCASSSVTKGYNEQFFGPGTRLTVL.

V gene TRBV20-1 combines with J gene TRBJ1-1; D not certain. Between the trimmed V and J ends, which lost 5 bases and 3 bases, there was a span of 13 bases. CDR1 and CDR2 (germline): DFQATT, SNEGSKA (reference sequence). CDR3 length: 13 amino acids. In DNA form, the CDR3 reads TGCAGTGCTCATTTGACGCGAGACACTGAAGCTTTCTTT. Encoded protein: CSAHLTRDTEAFF.

This clonotype was recorded a few times. The rearrangement joins TRBV7-8 to TRBJ2-1; D remains unclear. The CDR3 is made up of 15 amino acids. Trimming left V 2 bases short and J 0 bases short, with 8 bases between. Germline CDR1 SGHVS, CDR2 FQNEAQ. CDR3 nucleotide sequence: TGTGCCAGCAGCTTAAAGGGTAACTCCTACAATGAGCAGTTCTTC. This translates into CASSLKGNSYNEQFF.

The chain joins TRBV11-2 to TRBJ1-1; the D is unclear. This CDR3 has 14 amino acids. The V end was cut by 5 bases, the J end by 0 bases, with 10 bases between. Germline CDR1 and CDR2: SGHAT and FQNNGV. CDR3 nucleotides: TGTGCCAGCAGCCCGCAACAGCTGAACACTGAAGCTTTCTTT. The encoded protein is CASSPQQLNTEAFF.

As regards this clonotype: Being one base from a much bigger clone, this may be a read error. The chain couples TRBV20-1 to TRBJ1-5, with D possibly TRBD1 on 5 matching bases. Germline CDR1 DFQATT, CDR2 SNEGSKA (reference sequence). Trimming stripped 3 bases from V and 4 bases from J, with 13 bases between. The CDR3 extends over 14 amino acids. CDR3 nucleotide sequence: TGCAGTGCTAGTGGACGCCGGGGGAATCAGCCCCAGCATTTT. It encodes CSASGRRGNQPQHF.

The chain links TRBV20-1 to TRBJ1-2; maybe TRBD1 (6 bases). The CDR3 length is 13 residues. V was trimmed by 6 bases and J by 7 bases, leaving 18 bases between them. Germline CDR1 reads DFQATT; CDR2 reads SNEGSKA (reference sequence). In DNA form, the CDR3 reads TGCAGTGCCGCGACAGGCCTCCTTAGTGGCTACACCTTC. Translating gives CSAATGLLSGYTF.

The J gene is TRBJ2-4, the V gene TRBV11-2; a weak D match, TRBD2 (6 bases). The CDR3 loop spans 14 amino acids. Between the trimmed V and J ends, which lost 7 bases and 7 bases, there was a span of 17 bases. In germline, CDR1 is SGHAT, CDR2 FQNNGV. CDR3: CASNRLEVENIQYF. DNA for the CDR3: TGTGCCAGCAACCGACTAGAGGTCGAGAACATTCAGTACTTC. Supplemented by reference TRBV11-2 and TRBJ2-4, the full variable domain reads EAGVAQSPRYKIIEKRQSVAFWCNPISGHATLYWYQQILGQGPKLLIQFQNNGVVDDSQLPKDRFSAERLKGVDSTLKIQPAKLEDSAVYLCASNRLEVENIQYFGAGTRLSVL.

Only a few counts were recorded for this clonotype. The chain links TRBV7-9 to TRBJ1-5; no clear D gene. The V end lost 5 bases, the J end lost 4 bases, and 15 bases lay between the germline ends. This CDR3 has 15 residues. Germline CDR1 reads SEHNR; CDR2 reads FQNEAQ (reference sequence). Here the CDR3 reads CASSAAPPENQPQHF. CDR3 sequence (DNA): TGTGCCAGCAGCGCCGCGCCCCCGGAAAATCAGCCCCAGCATTTT.

The sample holds a few counts of this clonotype. V usage is TRBV14 and J usage is TRBJ2-2; D unresolved. Per the germline V gene, CDR1 is SGHDN and CDR2 is FVKESK. CDR3 length: 16 amino acids. Trimming pared 0 bases from V and 6 bases from J, leaving 14 bases between. The CDR3 sequence: CASSQEIRGLAGELFF. CDR3 nucleotide sequence: TGTGCCAGCAGCCAAGAAATAAGAGGTTTAGCCGGGGAGCTGTTTTTT.

This chain links TRBV29-1 with TRBJ2-5, with D tentatively TRBD2 (6 bases). CDR1 and CDR2 from the germline V gene are SQVTM and ANQGSEA. The CDR3 length is 12 residues. V was pared by 5 bases and J by 4 bases, with 11 bases between. The CDR3 reads CSVRLVGETQYF. CDR3 coding DNA: TGCAGCGTTAGACTAGTCGGAGAGACCCAGTACTTC.

In this sample, this clonotype turned up a few times. The chain links TRBV3-1 to TRBJ1-2, with D unresolved. The CDR3 has 18 amino acids. Trimming pared 0 bases from V and 0 bases from J, leaving 17 bases between. In germline, CDR1 is LGHDT, CDR2 YNNKEL (reference sequence). In DNA, the CDR3 is TGTGCCAGCAGCCAAGATGCGGCAGGAGGCGCCGCTAACTATGGCTACACCTTC. Its protein is CASSQDAAGGAANYGYTF. The full variable domain, rest sourced from reference TRBV3-1 and TRBJ1-2, is DTAVSQTPKYLVTQMGNDKSIKCEQNLGHDTMYWYKQDSKKFLKIMFSYNNKELIINETVPNRFSPKSPDKAHLNLHINSLELGDSAVYFCASSQDAAGGAANYGYTFGSGTRLTVV.

This clonotype was seen only a few times. The chain uses TRBV9 and TRBJ2-1; TRBD2 is a possible D gene (6 bases). The CDR3 has 16 residues. V lost 3 bases and J 2 bases, leaving 15 bases between the germline ends. Germline V lookup: CDR1 SGDLS, CDR2 YYNGEE. As DNA, the CDR3 is TGTGCCAGCAGCGGTGTGGGGGGACCCGCCTACAATGAGCAGTTCTTC. Translation gives CASSGVGGPAYNEQFF. The entire variable domain, with the rest obtained from reference TRBV9 and TRBJ2-1, is as follows: DSGVTQTPKHLITATGQRVTLRCSPRSGDLSVYWYQQSLDQGLQFLIQYYNGEERAKGNILERFSAQQFPDLHSELNLSSLELGDSALYFCASSGVGGPAYNEQFFGPGTRLTVL.

Turning to this clonotype: A clone one base away is much larger, so this may be a read error. The chain combines TRBV19 with TRBJ2-1; 10 nucleotides agree with TRBD2. CDR3 length: 15 residues. Germline CDR1 reads LNHDA; CDR2 reads SQIVND (reference sequence). V was clipped by 4 bases and J by 4 bases; unmatched bases: 4. The CDR3 DNA reads TGTGCCAGTAGTACGCTAGCGGGGGTATACAATGAGCAGTTCTTC. Encoded protein: CASSTLAGVYNEQFF.

This clonotype occurred a few times. The rearrangement joins TRBV5-1 to TRBJ1-4; D gene ambiguous. Trimming removed 1 base from V and 4 bases from J, with 8 bases in between. The CDR3 sequence is 14 residues long. Germline V CDR1 and CDR2: SGHRS, YFSETQ. This CDR3 reads CASSLSSLNEKLFF. The CDR3 DNA reads TGCGCCAGCAGCTTGAGCAGCCTTAATGAAAAACTGTTTTTT.

Turning to this clonotype: One end of the junction varies from germline; a read error may be responsible. The chain combines TRBV7-9 with TRBJ1-1, with no clear D. The germline gives CDR1 SEHNR, CDR2 FQNEAQ (reference sequence). This CDR3 has 11 residues. CDR3: CASSSFVQPIF. CDR3 DNA sequence: TGTGCCAGCAGCTCCTTTGTACAGCCAATCTTT.